This is a list of T cell receptor beta chains from one sample in a study of T cell clusters in autoimmune cytopenias. TCRdb reprocessed the multiplex PCR reads and keeps a single row for each CDR3 protein, giving no DNA. This sample's clone table lists around 4,000 distinct CDR3 sequences. The sample taken for sequencing was peripheral blood. All receptors derive from a human donor with an autoimmune cytopenia or autoimmune hepatitis (not recorded which). Both conserved end residues are part of each CDR3. The order of the fields is J gene, V gene, clone size, CDR3 protein. For some rows the clone size is stated as once, few or many, or as a class when expanded; others skip it.

TRBJ2-6 TRBV19 NA CASSIWASGANVLTF
TRBJ1-2 TRBV5-4 NA CASSLGWDSSYGYTF
TRBJ2-3 TRBV19 medium-sized CASSIEYSTDTQYF
TRBJ2-1 TRBV6-2/TRBV6-3 NA CASSQDRATYNEQFF
TRBJ2-1 TRBV5-4 NA CASSLVGLAGAVDEQFF
TRBJ2-2 TRBV30 medium-sized CAWSKLAGGTKNTGELFF
TRBJ2-5 TRBV6-4 medium-sized CASSETSGGQETQYF
TRBJ2-5 TRBV18 medium-sized CASSLKPDRAEETQYF
TRBJ1-6 TRBV19 NA CASRSDRESPLHF
TRBJ1-6 TRBV5-6 NA CASSSGQGNSPLHF
TRBJ2-3 TRBV6-5 NA CASSSASTDTQYF
TRBJ1-4 TRBV5-6 medium-sized CASSLVPATNEKLFF
TRBJ2-7 TRBV6-5 NA CASSYGSGGTYEQYF
TRBJ2-2 TRBV6-4 NA CASSVEIVTGELFF
TRBJ2-1 TRBV29-1 NA CSGKRPGGNEQFF
TRBJ2-7 TRBV29-1 large CSVEPSEGYEQYF
TRBJ1-6 TRBV5-4 medium-sized CASSWTDYNSPLHF
TRBJ2-6 TRBV19 NA CASSILGESGANVLTF